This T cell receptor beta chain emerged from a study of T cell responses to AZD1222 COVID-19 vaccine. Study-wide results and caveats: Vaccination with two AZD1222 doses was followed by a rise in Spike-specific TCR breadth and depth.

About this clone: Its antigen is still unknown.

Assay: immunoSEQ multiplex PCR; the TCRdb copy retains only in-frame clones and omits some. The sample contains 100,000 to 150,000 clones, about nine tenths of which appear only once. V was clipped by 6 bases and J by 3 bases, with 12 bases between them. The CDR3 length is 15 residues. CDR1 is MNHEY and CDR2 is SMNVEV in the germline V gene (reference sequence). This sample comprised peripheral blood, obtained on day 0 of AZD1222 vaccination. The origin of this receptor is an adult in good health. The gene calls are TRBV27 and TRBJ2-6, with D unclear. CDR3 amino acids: CASRRAGNGANVLTF. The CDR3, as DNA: TGTGCCAGCAGAAGGGCAGGAAATGGGGCCAACGTCCTGACTTTC.